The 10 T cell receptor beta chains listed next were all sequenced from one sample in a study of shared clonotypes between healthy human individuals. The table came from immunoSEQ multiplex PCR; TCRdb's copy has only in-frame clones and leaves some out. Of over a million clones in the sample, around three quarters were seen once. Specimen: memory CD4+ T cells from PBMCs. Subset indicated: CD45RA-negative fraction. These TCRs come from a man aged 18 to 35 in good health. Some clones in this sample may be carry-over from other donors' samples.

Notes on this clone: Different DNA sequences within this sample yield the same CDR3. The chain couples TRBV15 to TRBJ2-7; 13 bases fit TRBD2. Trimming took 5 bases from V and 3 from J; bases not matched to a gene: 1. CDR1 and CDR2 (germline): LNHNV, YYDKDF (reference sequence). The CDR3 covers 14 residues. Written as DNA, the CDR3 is TGTGCCACCAGCCGGACTAGCGGGAGCTACGAGCAGTACTTC. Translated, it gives CATSRTSGSYEQYF.

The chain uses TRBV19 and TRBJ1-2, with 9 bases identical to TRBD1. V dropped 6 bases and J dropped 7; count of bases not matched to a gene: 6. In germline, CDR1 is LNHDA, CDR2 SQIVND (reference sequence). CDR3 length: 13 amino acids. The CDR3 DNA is TGTGCCAGTAGAAGACAGGGGGACAGTGGCTACACCTTC. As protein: CASRRQGDSGYTF.

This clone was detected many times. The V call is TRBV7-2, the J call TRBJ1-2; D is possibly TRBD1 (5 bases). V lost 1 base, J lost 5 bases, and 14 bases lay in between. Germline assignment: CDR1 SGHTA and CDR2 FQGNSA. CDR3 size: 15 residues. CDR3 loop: CASSLGQGIEYGYTF. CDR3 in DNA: TGTGCCAGCAGCTTAGGGCAGGGAATAGAGTATGGCTACACCTTC.

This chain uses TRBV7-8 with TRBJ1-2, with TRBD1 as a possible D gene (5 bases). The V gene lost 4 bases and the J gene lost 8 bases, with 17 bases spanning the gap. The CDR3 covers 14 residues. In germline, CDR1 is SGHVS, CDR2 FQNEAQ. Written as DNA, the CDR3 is TGTGCCAGCAGCTCCACCGAGGGGCGAGAGGGCTACACCTTC. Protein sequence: CASSSTEGREGYTF.

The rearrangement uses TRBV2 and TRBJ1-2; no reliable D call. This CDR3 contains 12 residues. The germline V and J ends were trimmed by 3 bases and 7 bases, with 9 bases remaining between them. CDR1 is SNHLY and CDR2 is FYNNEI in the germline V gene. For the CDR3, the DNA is TGTGCCAGCAGTGACATGATGGTTGGCTACACCTTC. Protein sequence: CASSDMMVGYTF.

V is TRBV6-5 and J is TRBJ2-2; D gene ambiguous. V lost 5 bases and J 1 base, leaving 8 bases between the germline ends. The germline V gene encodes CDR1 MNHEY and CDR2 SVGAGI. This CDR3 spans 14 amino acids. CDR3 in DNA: TGTGCCAGCAGTCCTAATAGGAACACCGGGGAGCTGTTTTTT. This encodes CASSPNRNTGELFF.

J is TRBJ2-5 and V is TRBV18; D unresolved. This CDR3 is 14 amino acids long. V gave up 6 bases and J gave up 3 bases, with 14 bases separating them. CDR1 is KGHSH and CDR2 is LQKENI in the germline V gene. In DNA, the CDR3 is TGTGCCAGCTCGCCGCAGAGAGCAGAAGAGACCCAGTACTTC. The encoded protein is CASSPQRAEETQYF.

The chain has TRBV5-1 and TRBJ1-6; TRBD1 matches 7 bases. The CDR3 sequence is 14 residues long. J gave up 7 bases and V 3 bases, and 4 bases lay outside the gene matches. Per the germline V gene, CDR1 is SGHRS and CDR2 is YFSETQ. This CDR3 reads CASSWGQKNSPLHF. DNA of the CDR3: TGCGCCAGCAGCTGGGGACAGAAGAATTCACCCCTCCACTTT.

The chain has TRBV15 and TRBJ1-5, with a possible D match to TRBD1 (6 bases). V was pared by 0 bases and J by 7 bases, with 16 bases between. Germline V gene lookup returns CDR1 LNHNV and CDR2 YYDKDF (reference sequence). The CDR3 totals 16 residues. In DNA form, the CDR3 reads TGTGCCACCAGCAGAGATGGCAATAGGGGGAGGCAGCCCCAGCATTTT. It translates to CATSRDGNRGRQPQHF.

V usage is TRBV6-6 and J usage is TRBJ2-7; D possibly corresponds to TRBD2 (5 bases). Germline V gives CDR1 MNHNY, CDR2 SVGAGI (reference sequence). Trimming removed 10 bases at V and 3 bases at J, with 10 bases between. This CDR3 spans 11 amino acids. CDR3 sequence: CATAAGYEQYF. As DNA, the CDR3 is TGTGCCACCGCCGCGGGCTACGAGCAGTACTTC.